This T cell receptor beta chain was observed in a study of cytomegalovirus exposure and HLA in healthy donors. General study results and limits: A later analysis found first-cohort TCR clusters tended to co-occur in the 130 or so validation repertoires. In vitro, three CMV-associated chains proved specific for CMV antigens. Reports showed the classifier diagnosing cytomegalovirus status with high specificity and sensitivity.

Libraries were prepared by immunoSEQ multiplex PCR; TCRdb keeps only in-frame clonotypes and omits some of them. The data show about 160,000 clones, around 89% seen once. The germline V gene encodes CDR1 SQVTM and CDR2 ANQGSEA. This CDR3 has 13 amino acids. V dropped 3 bases and J dropped 4; count of bases not matched to a gene: 4. Comment on this clone: Its antigen is currently unknown.

V usage is TRBV29-1 and J usage is TRBJ2-7; 9 bases align to TRBD2. Sequencing was done on a sample of PBMCs. The TCR was taken from a man aged 18 to 30 in good health and CMV-seronegative. CDR3 sequence reads: CSVEKLAGYEQYV. CDR3 DNA: TGCAGCGTTGAGAAGCTAGCGGGGTACGAGCAGTACGTC.